Reported below is one T cell receptor (beta chain). This sample is part of a study of early stage breast cancer tumors. Data came from immunoSEQ multiplex PCR; TCRdb stores just in-frame clones and leaves some out. The repertoire holds about 51,000 clones, with around 80% as singletons. Sequenced material: blood. This TCR derives from a person aged 35-49 years with breast cancer.

The CDR3 sequence: CAWSLGGLYGYTF. CDR3 in DNA: TGTGCCTGGAGTTTGGGGGGGCTCTATGGCTACACCTTC. The chain couples TRBV30 to TRBJ1-2; possible D gene TRBD1, 6 bases. The germline gives CDR1 GTSNPN, CDR2 SVGIG (reference sequence). CDR3 length equals 13 residues. V was pared by 2 bases and J by 4 bases, with 11 bases between. The full variable domain, with the rest looked up from reference TRBV30 and TRBJ1-2, is SQTIHQWPATLVQPVGSPLSLECTVEGTSNPNLYWYRQAAGRGLQLLFYSVGIGQISSEVPQNLSASRPQDRQFILSSKKLLLSDSGFYLCAWSLGGLYGYTFGSGTRLTVV.